A single sample is the source of the 6 T cell receptor beta chains below, sequenced in a study of OX40 agonist ivuxolimab in advanced cancers. Only in-frame clones appear in the TCRdb table, and some are missing; sequencing was by immunoSEQ multiplex PCR. The sample consists of fewer than 50,000 clones, around 93% of them appearing once. The starting material was CD4+ or CD8+ T cells sorted from blood, obtained in a trial of the OX40 agonist ivuxolimab. Every receptor here comes from an adult with an advanced solid tumor such as melanoma, head and neck, liver or kidney cancer.

The rearrangement links TRBV4-3 to TRBJ2-1; TRBD2 matches 9 bases. Germline CDR1 reads LGHNA; CDR2 reads YSLEER. CDR3 size: 19 residues. V lost 4 bases, J lost 7 bases, and 20 bases stayed unmatched. DNA of the CDR3: TGCGCCAGCAGCCTTTCGGCGGGAGGGCCCGTAAAGGCACAAAATGAGCAGTTCTTC. Its protein is CASSLSAGGPVKAQNEQFF.

This chain joins TRBV19 and TRBJ1-5; no reliable D call. The CDR3 covers 14 residues. Germline V lookup: CDR1 LNHDA, CDR2 SQIVND (reference sequence). V was shortened by 8 bases and J by 4 bases, with 15 bases between the two germline ends. The CDR3 DNA sequence: TGTGCCAGTCAAATCGGGTCAGCGAATCAGCCCCAGCATTTT. Encoded protein: CASQIGSANQPQHF.

The genes are TRBV5-6 and TRBJ2-1; D uncertain. Trimming took off 1 base at V and 9 bases at J, with 14 bases between the two ends. The CDR3 contains 14 residues. CDR1 SGHDT and CDR2 YYEEEE come from the germline V gene. In nucleotides, the CDR3 is TGTGCCAGCAGCTTGAATTTGAGAACCGCTGAGCAGTTCTTC. Translating gives CASSLNLRTAEQFF. Filled out from reference TRBV5-6 and TRBJ2-1, the complete variable domain reads DAGVTQSPTHLIKTRGQQVTLRCSPKSGHDTVSWYQQALGQGPQFIFQYYEEEERQRGNFPDRFSGHQFPNYSSELNVNALLLGDSALYLCASSLNLRTAEQFFGPGTRLTVL.

The rearrangement joins TRBV6-5 to TRBJ1-2; maybe TRBD1 (6 bases). The CDR3 is 13 amino acids. The germline gives CDR1 MNHEY, CDR2 SVGAGI. V shed 5 bases and J shed 7 bases, with 14 bases lying between them. CDR3 DNA sequence: TGTGCCAGCAGTGACACAGGGATGTCTGGCTACACCTTC. It is translated as CASSDTGMSGYTF.

The V and J genes are TRBV2 and TRBJ1-2, with D hard to call. Looked up from germline, CDR1 is SNHLY and CDR2 is FYNNEI. V was trimmed by 1 base and J by 4 bases, leaving 7 bases between them. CDR3 length: 13 residues. The CDR3 sequence: CASSEVDVYGYTF. Here the CDR3 DNA reads TGTGCCAGCAGTGAAGTGGACGTCTATGGCTACACCTTC.

This clone has just one count. The chain is built from TRBV4-3 and TRBJ1-1, with TRBD1 matching over 9 bases. The ends lost 3 bases at V and 4 bases at J; junction bases unmatched: 3. Germline V CDR1 and CDR2: LGHNA, YSLEER. The CDR3 contains 14 residues. In DNA form, the CDR3 reads TGCGCCAGCAGCCAGGGACAGGGCTCCACTGAAGCTTTCTTT. Protein: CASSQGQGSTEAFF.